This TCR beta chain was observed in a study of neurological immune-mediated disorders. 5'RACE with 10-nucleotide random UMIs generated the cDNA. Using its own MiXCR run on the 5' RACE reads, TCRdb lists one record per CDR3 protein. The sample carries under 40,000 distinct CDR3 sequences, about 3.3% recorded once. Time point reported: longitudinal time-point 1 (baseline). This CDR3 has 14 residues. The V and J ends lost 3 bases and 7 bases, in that order; junction bases with no gene match: 4. Germline CDR1 reads DFQATT; CDR2 reads SNEGSKA (reference sequence). In this sample, this clonotype turned up many times.

The sequence was collected from a woman aged 55-69 years with multiple sclerosis. The genes are TRBV20-1 and TRBJ2-1; 12 nucleotides match TRBD2. The sample comprised PBMCs. The DNA for the CDR3 is TGCAGTGCTAGCGGGACTAGCGGGTGGAATGAGCAGTTCTTC. It yields the protein CSASGTSGWNEQFF.